The entry below gives a single T cell receptor beta chain sequence along with its context. This sample is part of a study of long-term antiretroviral therapy in people with HIV. Version v3.0 of the immunoSEQ assay ran at survey level. Sequencing was performed with immunoSEQ multiplex PCR; in TCRdb, only in-frame clones are kept and a portion is missing. The sample includes some 20,000 clones, around four fifths of them seen just once. Trimming at V came to 1 base and at J to 10 bases, leaving 7 bases not matched to a gene. In germline, CDR1 is SQVTM, CDR2 ANQGSEA. The CDR3 loop spans 14 amino acids. This chain connects TRBV29-1 to TRBJ1-4, with 9 positions matching TRBD1. Sequences were derived from unsorted PBMCs, sampled at the start of antiretroviral therapy, before treatment. The sequence was collected from a woman in her forties with HIV. The CDR3 reads CSVEAGTGIGKLFF. The CDR3, as DNA: TGCAGCGTTGAAGCCGGGACAGGGATAGGAAAACTGTTTTTT. Supplemented by reference TRBV29-1 and TRBJ1-4, the full variable domain reads SAVISQKPSRDICQRGTSLTIQCQVDSQVTMMFWYRQQPGQSLTLIATANQGSEATYESGFVIDKFPISRPNLTFSTLTVSNMSPEDSSIYLCSVEAGTGIGKLFFGSGTQLSVL.